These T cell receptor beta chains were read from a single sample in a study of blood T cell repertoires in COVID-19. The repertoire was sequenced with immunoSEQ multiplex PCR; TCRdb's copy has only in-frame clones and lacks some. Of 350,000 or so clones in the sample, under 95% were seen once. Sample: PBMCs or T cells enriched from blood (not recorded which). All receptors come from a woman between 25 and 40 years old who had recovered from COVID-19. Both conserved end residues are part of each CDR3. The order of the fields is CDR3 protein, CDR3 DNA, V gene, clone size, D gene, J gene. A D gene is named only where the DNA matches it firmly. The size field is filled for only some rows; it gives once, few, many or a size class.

CDR3aa: CASSPPPSASSYNSPLHF
CDR3nt: TGTGCCAGCAGCCCCCCCCCAAGCGCGAGCTCCTATAATTCACCCCTCCACTTT
v_gene: TRBV28
abundance: -
d_gene: -
j_gene: TRBJ1-6

CDR3aa: CASSLGEAYNEQFF
CDR3nt: TGTGCCAGCAGCTTAGGCGAGGCCTACAATGAGCAGTTCTTC
v_gene: TRBV7-2
abundance: -
d_gene: -
j_gene: TRBJ2-1

CDR3aa: CASSLGSGSSSGNTIYF
CDR3nt: TGCGCCAGCAGCTTGGGTTCGGGGAGCAGCTCTGGAAACACCATATATTTT
v_gene: TRBV5-1
abundance: -
d_gene: -
j_gene: TRBJ1-3

CDR3aa: CASSPPGLLNEKLFF
CDR3nt: TGTGCCAGCTCACCACCTGGGCTTTTAAATGAAAAACTGTTTTTT
v_gene: TRBV18
abundance: -
d_gene: -
j_gene: TRBJ1-4

CDR3aa: CASSLVGGEQYF
CDR3nt: TGTGCCAGCAGTTTGGTCGGGGGCGAGCAGTACTTC
v_gene: TRBV28
abundance: -
d_gene: -
j_gene: TRBJ2-7

CDR3aa: CASSTEGLGEKLFF
CDR3nt: TGTGCCAGCAGTACCGAGGGTTTGGGAGAAAAACTGTTTTTT
v_gene: TRBV28
abundance: few
d_gene: -
j_gene: TRBJ1-4

CDR3aa: CASRIQGNTEAFF
CDR3nt: TGTGCCAGCAGGATACAGGGTAACACTGAAGCTTTCTTT
v_gene: TRBV12-3/TRBV12-4
abundance: once
d_gene: -
j_gene: TRBJ1-1

CDR3aa: CASKPQGLGNTIYF
CDR3nt: TGTGCCAGCAAGCCACAGGGTTTAGGAAACACCATATATTTT
v_gene: TRBV27
abundance: -
d_gene: -
j_gene: TRBJ1-3

CDR3aa: CAISDWDRGNTEAFF
CDR3nt: TGTGCCATCAGTGATTGGGACAGGGGCAACACTGAAGCTTTCTTT
v_gene: TRBV10-3
abundance: -
d_gene: TRBD1
j_gene: TRBJ1-1

CDR3aa: CATSRGGDEDTQYF
CDR3nt: TGTGCCACCAGCAGAGGGGGGGATGAAGATACGCAGTATTTT
v_gene: TRBV15
abundance: -
d_gene: -
j_gene: TRBJ2-3

CDR3aa: CASSGSGTSGANTGELFF
CDR3nt: TGTGCCAGCAGCGGCTCCGGGACTAGCGGGGCGAACACCGGGGAGCTGTTTTTT
v_gene: TRBV9
abundance: -
d_gene: TRBD2
j_gene: TRBJ2-2

CDR3aa: CASSLTGTALYGYTF
CDR3nt: TGCGCCAGCAGCTTGACCGGGACAGCACTCTATGGCTACACCTTC
v_gene: TRBV5-1
abundance: -
d_gene: TRBD1
j_gene: TRBJ1-2

CDR3aa: CASSLVSGELFF
CDR3nt: TGTGCCAGCAGTTTAGTCAGCGGGGAGCTGTTTTTT
v_gene: TRBV27
abundance: -
d_gene: -
j_gene: TRBJ2-2

CDR3aa: CASSLGALLKDTQYF
CDR3nt: TGTGCCAGCAGCTTGGGGGCCCTACTCAAAGATACGCAGTATTTT
v_gene: TRBV11-3
abundance: once
d_gene: -
j_gene: TRBJ2-3

CDR3aa: CASSADRPNYGYTF
CDR3nt: TGTGCCAGCAGTGCGGACAGACCTAACTATGGCTACACCTTC
v_gene: TRBV6-2/TRBV6-3
abundance: -
d_gene: -
j_gene: TRBJ1-2

CDR3aa: CASSLTGGSNYGYTF
CDR3nt: TGTGCCAGCAGCTTAACCGGAGGATCTAACTATGGCTACACCTTC
v_gene: TRBV11-2
abundance: -
d_gene: -
j_gene: TRBJ1-2

CDR3aa: CASSLTSGMTDTQYF
CDR3nt: TGCGCCAGCAGCTTGACTAGCGGGATGACAGATACGCAGTATTTT
v_gene: TRBV5-1
abundance: -
d_gene: TRBD2
j_gene: TRBJ2-3

CDR3aa: CASSLDPRTQYF
CDR3nt: TGTGCCAGCAGCTTGGATCCGAGAACGCAGTATTTT
v_gene: TRBV5-4
abundance: -
d_gene: -
j_gene: TRBJ2-3

CDR3aa: CASSISSGGGTDTQYF
CDR3nt: TGTGCCAGCAGCATTTCTAGCGGAGGGGGCACAGATACGCAGTATTTT
v_gene: TRBV11-1
abundance: -
d_gene: TRBD2
j_gene: TRBJ2-3

CDR3aa: CASSQTSGAGETQYF
CDR3nt: TGTGCCAGCAGCCAGACTAGCGGGGCAGGAGAGACCCAGTACTTC
v_gene: TRBV7-9
abundance: -
d_gene: TRBD2
j_gene: TRBJ2-5

CDR3aa: CASRVGDGSYEQYF
CDR3nt: TGTGCCAGCAGAGTAGGGGACGGGAGCTACGAGCAGTACTTC
v_gene: TRBV7-8
abundance: -
d_gene: -
j_gene: TRBJ2-7

CDR3aa: CASSFEGHTYNEQFF
CDR3nt: TGCGCCAGCAGCTTTGAGGGACATACCTACAATGAGCAGTTCTTC
v_gene: TRBV5-1
abundance: -
d_gene: -
j_gene: TRBJ2-1

CDR3aa: CASRLGGVDTEAFF
CDR3nt: TGTGCCAGCAGATTAGGAGGGGTTGACACTGAAGCTTTCTTT
v_gene: TRBV2
abundance: -
d_gene: -
j_gene: TRBJ1-1

CDR3aa: CAIGAQGNGYTF
CDR3nt: TGTGCCATCGGAGCACAGGGGAATGGCTACACCTTC
v_gene: TRBV10-3
abundance: once
d_gene: TRBD1
j_gene: TRBJ1-2